The rows below give T cell receptor beta chains drawn from one sample of a study of cytomegalovirus exposure and HLA in healthy donors. The repertoire was sequenced with immunoSEQ multiplex PCR; TCRdb's copy has only in-frame clones and lacks some. This table has about 120,000 clones, 65% to 90% appearing once. What was sequenced was PBMCs. All receptors come from a middle-aged woman in good health and CMV-seronegative. Each CDR3 is given with its conserved first and last residue. A D gene is named only where the DNA matches it firmly. Size is stated for part of the rows, as once, few or many counts, or as a class when the clone is expanded.

D	V	size	J	DNA	CDR3
TRBD1	TRBV6-1	.	TRBJ1-5	TGTGCCAGCAAAAAAACTTGGACAGGGGAGCAGCCCCAGCATTTT	CASKKTWTGEQPQHF
TRBD1	TRBV5-1	.	TRBJ1-1	TGCGCCAGCAGCTTGGGACAGGGGACCACTGAAGCTTTCTTT	CASSLGQGTTEAFF
TRBD2	TRBV18	.	TRBJ2-2	TGTGCCAGCTCACCCTCACTAGCGAGGGAAGCCGGGGAGCTGTTTTTT	CASSPSLAREAGELFF
TRBD1	TRBV28	.	TRBJ1-2	TGTGCCAGCAGTTCCCCCCCAGGGACAGGGGACTATGGCTACACCTTC	CASSSPPGTGDYGYTF
TRBD1	TRBV5-4	.	TRBJ2-2	TGTGCCAGCAGCAGCGGGGACAGGGGGCTGACCGGGGAGCTGTTTTTT	CASSSGDRGLTGELFF
.	TRBV28	.	TRBJ1-5	TGTGCCAGCTACGGCAGGTTTAGCAATCAGCCCCAGCATTTT	CASYGRFSNQPQHF
.	TRBV12-2	.	TRBJ1-5	TGTGCAAGTCGCTTAGCGGATTTTATAACGGCGGGGAATTGCTCTAGCAATCAGCCCCAGCATTTT	CASRLADFITAGNCSSNQPQHF
TRBD1	TRBV5-4	.	TRBJ1-2	TGTGCCAGCAGCTCATTGACAGGGGGCTACCCGACCCTATATGGCTACACCTTC	CASSSLTGGYPTLYGYTF
TRBD1	TRBV2	.	TRBJ1-4	TGTGCCAGCAGAAGGACAGGAGTTAATGAAAAACTGTTTTTT	CASRRTGVNEKLFF
.	TRBV7-9	.	TRBJ2-2	TGTGCCAGCAGCTCGGACAGGAACACCGGGGAGCTGTTTTTT	CASSSDRNTGELFF
TRBD1	TRBV28	.	TRBJ1-2	TGTGCCAGCAGTTTATTGGGCAGGGGGCATGGCTACACCTTC	CASSLLGRGHGYTF
.	TRBV7-2	few	TRBJ2-7	TGTGCCAGCAGCTTAACCCCGGGGTCCCTGACAGGTACTAGAGATTTC	CASSLTPGSLTGTRDF
.	TRBV5-1	.	TRBJ2-7	TGCGCCAGCAGCTCGACCTTAGGGGGGGGGACCTACGAGCAGTACTTC	CASSSTLGGGTYEQYF
TRBD1	TRBV7-7	.	TRBJ1-5	TGTGCTAGCAGCCCCCCCGGGACAGCCAAAAAGGGCAATCAGCCCCAGCATTTT	CASSPPGTAKKGNQPQHF
.	TRBV1	.	TRBJ2-4	TGCACCAGCAGCCAAGATCGGGCGGGGGGAGCCAAAAACATTCAGTACTTC	CTSSQDRAGGAKNIQYF
TRBD1	TRBV30	once	TRBJ2-7	TGTGCCTGGAGTACGGGACAGGGTTGGTACGAGCAGTACTTC	CAWSTGQGWYEQYF
.	TRBV19	.	TRBJ2-3	TGTGCCAGTAGTATTTATCGAGACACAGATACGCAGTATTTT	CASSIYRDTDTQYF
.	TRBV11-2	.	TRBJ1-1	TGTGCCAGCAGCTCTCGGGAGGCTGTTTTTGATTCGGACACTGAAGCTTTCTTT	CASSSREAVFDSDTEAFF
TRBD1	TRBV6-5	.	TRBJ1-4	TGTGCCAGCAGTTCACAGGACAGGGAGACTAATGAAAAACTGTTTTTT	CASSSQDRETNEKLFF
TRBD1	TRBV4-3	.	TRBJ1-6	TGCGCCAGCAGCCAAGTAGGACAGGGGGCCTCCTATAATTCACCCCTCCACTTT	CASSQVGQGASYNSPLHF
.	TRBV6-1	.	TRBJ2-7	TGTGCCAGCAGTGAAGCGGGGGAGGGGGTCCCCTACGAGCAGTACTTC	CASSEAGEGVPYEQYF
.	TRBV5-6	few	TRBJ2-7	TGTGCCAGCAGCATCTGGACGGGAAGCTCCTACGAGCAGTACTTC	CASSIWTGSSYEQYF
.	TRBV28	.	TRBJ2-4	TGTGCCAGCAGTTTGAGTGGGAGTGGTATCAAAAACATTCAGTACTTC	CASSLSGSGIKNIQYF
.	TRBV19	.	TRBJ1-2	TGTGCCAGTAGTATTGATAATGGGGTCGGGAGAGGCTACACCTTC	CASSIDNGVGRGYTF
.	TRBV7-9	once	TRBJ1-1	TGTTCCAGCAGCCCATGGGCAGGTGAAGCTTTCTTT	CSSSPWAGEAFF
.	TRBV18	.	TRBJ2-3	TGTGCCAGCTCCGAGCTGGTTTCCACAGATACGCAGTATTTT	CASSELVSTDTQYF
TRBD2	TRBV11-2	once	TRBJ2-1	TGTGCCAGCAGCCTGTCCGGGAGGCTCGATGAGCAGTTCTTC	CASSLSGRLDEQFF
.	TRBV28	.	TRBJ1-1	TGTGCCAGCAGTTCCGGACGGGGGAACACTGAAGCTTTCTTT	CASSSGRGNTEAFF
.	TRBV6-5	.	TRBJ2-7	TGTGCCAGCAGCCCAATTCAGGGGGGACTCGAGCAGTACTTC	CASSPIQGGLEQYF